Only a few counts were recorded for the clone carrying this TCR beta chain. Seattle cases were enrolled at active infection and followed longitudinally. The data are from a study of blood T cell repertoires in COVID-19. Per germline, CDR1 SGHDT and CDR2 YYEEEE. The CDR3 spans 12 residues. V was pared by 4 bases and J by 8 bases, with 12 bases between. TCRdb keeps only in-frame clones here, not all; method: immunoSEQ multiplex PCR. This table holds around 200,000 clones, about 83% found once. The sequence derives from a woman in her twenties or thirties with COVID-19, enrolled during active disease. V gene TRBV5-6 combines with J gene TRBJ1-2; D is unresolved. The material sequenced was peripheral blood. CDR3 sequence reads: CASSPLRAGYTF. DNA for the CDR3: TGTGCCAGCAGCCCTCTCAGAGCGGGCTACACCTTC.